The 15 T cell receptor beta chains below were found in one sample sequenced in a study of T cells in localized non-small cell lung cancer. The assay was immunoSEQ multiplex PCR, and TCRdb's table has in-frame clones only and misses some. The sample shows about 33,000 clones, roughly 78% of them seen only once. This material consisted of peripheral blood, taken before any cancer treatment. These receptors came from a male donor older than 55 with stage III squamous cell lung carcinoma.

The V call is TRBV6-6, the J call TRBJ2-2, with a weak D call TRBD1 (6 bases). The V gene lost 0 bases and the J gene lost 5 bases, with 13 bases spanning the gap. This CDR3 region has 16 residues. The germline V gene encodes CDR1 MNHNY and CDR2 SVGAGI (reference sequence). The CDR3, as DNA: TGTGCCAGCAGTTACTCCTTAACCAGGGGTACCGGGGAGCTGTTTTTT. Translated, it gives CASSYSLTRGTGELFF.

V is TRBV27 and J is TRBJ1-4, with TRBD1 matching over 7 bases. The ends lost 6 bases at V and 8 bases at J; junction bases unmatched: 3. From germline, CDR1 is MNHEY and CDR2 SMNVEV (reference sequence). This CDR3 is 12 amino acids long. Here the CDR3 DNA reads TGTGCCAGCAGCGGGGGACAGGAAAAACTGTTTTTT. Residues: CASSGGQEKLFF.

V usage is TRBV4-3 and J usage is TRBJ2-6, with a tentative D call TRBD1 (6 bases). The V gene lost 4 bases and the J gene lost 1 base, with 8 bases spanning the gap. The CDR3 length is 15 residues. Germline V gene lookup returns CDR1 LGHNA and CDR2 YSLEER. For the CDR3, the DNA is TGCGCCAGCAGCCTAGGGGGATCTGGGGCCAACGTCCTGACTTTC. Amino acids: CASSLGGSGANVLTF.

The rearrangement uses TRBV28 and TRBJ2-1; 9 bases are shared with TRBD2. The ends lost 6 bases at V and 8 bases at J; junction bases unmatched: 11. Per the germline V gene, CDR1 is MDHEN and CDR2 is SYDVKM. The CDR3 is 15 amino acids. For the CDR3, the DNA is TGTGCCAGCAGATTAGCGGGAGCAAGGCGGGATGAGCAGTTCTTC. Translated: CASRLAGARRDEQFF.

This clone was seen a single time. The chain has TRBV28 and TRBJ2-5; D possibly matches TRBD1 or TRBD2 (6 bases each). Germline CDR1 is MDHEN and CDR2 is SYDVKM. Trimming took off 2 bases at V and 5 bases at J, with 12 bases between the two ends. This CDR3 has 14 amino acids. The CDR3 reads CASSLAQGRETQYF. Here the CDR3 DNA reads TGTGCCAGCAGTTTAGCTCAGGGGAGGGAGACCCAGTACTTC.

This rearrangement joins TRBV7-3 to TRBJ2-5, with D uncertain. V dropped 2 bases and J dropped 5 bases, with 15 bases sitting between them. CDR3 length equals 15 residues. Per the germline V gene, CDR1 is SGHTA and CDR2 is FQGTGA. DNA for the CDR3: TGTGCCAGCAGCTTATTGGGTGCACCCGGGGAGACCCAGTACTTC. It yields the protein CASSLLGAPGETQYF.

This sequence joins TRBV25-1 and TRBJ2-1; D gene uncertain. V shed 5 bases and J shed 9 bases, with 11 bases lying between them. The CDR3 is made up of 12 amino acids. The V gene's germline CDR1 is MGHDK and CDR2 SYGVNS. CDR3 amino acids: CASSTLEFEQFF. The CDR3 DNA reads TGTGCCAGCAGTACCCTGGAGTTTGAGCAGTTCTTC. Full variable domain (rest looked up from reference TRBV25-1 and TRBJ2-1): EADIYQTPRYLVIGTGKKITLECSQTMGHDKMYWYQQDPGMELHLIHYSYGVNSTEKGDLSSESTVSRIRTEHFPLTLESARPSHTSQYLCASSTLEFEQFFGPGTRLTVL.

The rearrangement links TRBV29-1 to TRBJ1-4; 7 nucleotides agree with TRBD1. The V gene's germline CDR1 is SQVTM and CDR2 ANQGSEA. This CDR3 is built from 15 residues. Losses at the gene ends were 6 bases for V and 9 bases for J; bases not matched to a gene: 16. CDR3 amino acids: CSVNNGDSGSKKLFF. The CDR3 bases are TGCAGCGTCAACAACGGGGACAGCGGATCGAAAAAACTGTTTTTT.

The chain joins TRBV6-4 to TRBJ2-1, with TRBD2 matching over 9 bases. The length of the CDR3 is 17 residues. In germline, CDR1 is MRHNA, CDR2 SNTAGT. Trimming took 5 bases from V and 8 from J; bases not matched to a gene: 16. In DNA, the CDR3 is TGTGCCAGCAGTCCCCGGGGCGGGACTAGCAGGTCTGATGAGCAGTTCTTC. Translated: CASSPRGGTSRSDEQFF.

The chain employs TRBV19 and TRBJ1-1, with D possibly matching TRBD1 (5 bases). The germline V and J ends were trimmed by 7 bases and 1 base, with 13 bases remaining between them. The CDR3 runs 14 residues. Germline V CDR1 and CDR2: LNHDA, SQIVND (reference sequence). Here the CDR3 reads CASTWGPGNTEAFF. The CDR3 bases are TGTGCCAGTACCTGGGGACCGGGGAACACTGAAGCTTTCTTT.

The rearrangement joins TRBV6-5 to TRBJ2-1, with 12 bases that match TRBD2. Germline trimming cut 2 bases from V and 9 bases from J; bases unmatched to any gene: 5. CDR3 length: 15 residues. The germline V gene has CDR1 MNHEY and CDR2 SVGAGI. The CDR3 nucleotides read TGTGCCAGCAGTTACAGACTAGCGGGAGACACTGAGCAGTTCTTC. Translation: CASSYRLAGDTEQFF.

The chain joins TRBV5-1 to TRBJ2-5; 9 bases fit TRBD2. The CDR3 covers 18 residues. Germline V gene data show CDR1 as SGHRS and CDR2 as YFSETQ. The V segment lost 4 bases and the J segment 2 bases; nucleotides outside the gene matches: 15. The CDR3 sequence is CASSPAGAAGGSQETQYF. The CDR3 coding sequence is TGCGCCAGCAGCCCGGCAGGAGCAGCGGGAGGTTCGCAAGAGACCCAGTACTTC.

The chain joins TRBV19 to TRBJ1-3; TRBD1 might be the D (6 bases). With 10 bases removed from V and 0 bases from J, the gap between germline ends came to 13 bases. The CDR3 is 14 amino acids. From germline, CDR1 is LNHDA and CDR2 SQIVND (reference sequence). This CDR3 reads CATTTGSSGNTIYF. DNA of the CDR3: TGTGCCACCACGACAGGCAGCTCTGGAAACACCATATATTTT.

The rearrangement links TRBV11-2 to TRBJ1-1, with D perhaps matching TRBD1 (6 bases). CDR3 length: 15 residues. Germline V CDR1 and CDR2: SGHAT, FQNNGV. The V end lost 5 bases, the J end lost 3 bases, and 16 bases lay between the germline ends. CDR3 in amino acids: CASSTRGGGDTEAFF. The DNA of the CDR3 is TGTGCCAGCAGCACTAGAGGGGGTGGGGACACTGAAGCTTTCTTT.

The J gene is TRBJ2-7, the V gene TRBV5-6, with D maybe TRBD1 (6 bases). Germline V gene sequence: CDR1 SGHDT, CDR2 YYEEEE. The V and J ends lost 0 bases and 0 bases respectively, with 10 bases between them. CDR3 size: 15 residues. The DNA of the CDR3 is TGTGCCAGCAGCTTGGCGGGACACCTCTCCTACGAGCAGTACTTC. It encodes CASSLAGHLSYEQYF.